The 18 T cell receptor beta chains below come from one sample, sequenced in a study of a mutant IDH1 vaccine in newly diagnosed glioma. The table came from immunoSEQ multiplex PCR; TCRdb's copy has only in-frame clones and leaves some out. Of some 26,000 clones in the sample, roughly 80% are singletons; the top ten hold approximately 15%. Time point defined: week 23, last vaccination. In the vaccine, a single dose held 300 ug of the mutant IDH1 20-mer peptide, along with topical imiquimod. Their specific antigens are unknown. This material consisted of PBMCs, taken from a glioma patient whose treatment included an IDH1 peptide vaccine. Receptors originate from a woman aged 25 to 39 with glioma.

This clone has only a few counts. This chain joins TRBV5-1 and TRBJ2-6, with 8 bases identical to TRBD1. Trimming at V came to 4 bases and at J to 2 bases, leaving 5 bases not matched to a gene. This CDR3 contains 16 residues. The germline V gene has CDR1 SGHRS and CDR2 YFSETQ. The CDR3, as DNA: TGCGCCAGCAGCGTTACGGACAGGGCTGGGGCCAACGTCCTGACTTTC. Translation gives CASSVTDRAGANVLTF.

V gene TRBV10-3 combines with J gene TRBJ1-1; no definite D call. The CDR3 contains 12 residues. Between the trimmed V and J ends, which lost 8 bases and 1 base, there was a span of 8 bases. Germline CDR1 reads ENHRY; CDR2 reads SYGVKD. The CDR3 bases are TGTGCCATCTCGAGGCAGAACACTGAAGCTTTCTTT. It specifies CAISRQNTEAFF.

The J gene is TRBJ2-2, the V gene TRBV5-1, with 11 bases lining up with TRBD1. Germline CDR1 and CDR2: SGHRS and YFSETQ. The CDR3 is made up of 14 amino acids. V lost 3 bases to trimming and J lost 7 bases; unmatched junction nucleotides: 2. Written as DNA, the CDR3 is TGCGCCAGCAGCTCGGACAGGGGGCTCGGGGAGCTGTTTTTT. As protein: CASSSDRGLGELFF.

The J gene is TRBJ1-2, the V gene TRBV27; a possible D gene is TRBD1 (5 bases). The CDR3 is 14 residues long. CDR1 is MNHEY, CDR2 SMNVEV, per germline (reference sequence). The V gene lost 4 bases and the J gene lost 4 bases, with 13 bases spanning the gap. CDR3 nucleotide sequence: TGTGCCAGCAGTTCGGGACTCCGGGGCTATGGCTACACCTTC. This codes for CASSSGLRGYGYTF.

The CDR3 sequence: CASSQDGGQFYNEQFF. In DNA, the CDR3 is TGTGCCAGCAGCCAAGATGGGGGACAGTTTTACAATGAGCAGTTCTTC. The V and J genes are TRBV14 and TRBJ2-1, with 7 positions matching TRBD1. This CDR3 has 16 residues. The J segment lost 4 bases and the V segment lost 0 bases, leaving 6 bases of the junction unmatched. The germline V gene encodes CDR1 SGHDN and CDR2 FVKESK.

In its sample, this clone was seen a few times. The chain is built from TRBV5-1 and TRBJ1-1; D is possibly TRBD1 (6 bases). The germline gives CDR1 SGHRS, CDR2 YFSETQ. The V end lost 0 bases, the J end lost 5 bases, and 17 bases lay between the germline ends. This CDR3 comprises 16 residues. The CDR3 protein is CASSLVGAGSGTEAFF. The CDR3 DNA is TGCGCCAGCAGCTTGGTGGGGGCAGGGTCGGGGACTGAAGCTTTCTTT.

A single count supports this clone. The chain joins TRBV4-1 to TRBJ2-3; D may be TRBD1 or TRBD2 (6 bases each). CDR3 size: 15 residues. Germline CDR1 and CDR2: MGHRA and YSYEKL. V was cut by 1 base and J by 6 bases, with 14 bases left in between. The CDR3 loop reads CASSQVGAGSDTQYF. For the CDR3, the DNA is TGCGCCAGCAGCCAAGTGGGGGCGGGGTCGGATACGCAGTATTTT.

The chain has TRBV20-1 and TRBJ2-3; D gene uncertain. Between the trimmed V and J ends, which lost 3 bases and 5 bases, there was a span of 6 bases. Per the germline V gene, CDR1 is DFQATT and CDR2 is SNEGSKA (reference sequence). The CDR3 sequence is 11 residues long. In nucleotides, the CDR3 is TGCAGTGCTAGTGCTGGAGATACGCAGTATTTT. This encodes CSASAGDTQYF.

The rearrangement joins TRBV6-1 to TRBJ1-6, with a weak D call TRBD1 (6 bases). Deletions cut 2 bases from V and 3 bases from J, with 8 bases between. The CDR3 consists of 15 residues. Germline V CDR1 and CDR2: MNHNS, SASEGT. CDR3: CASSETGNYNSPLHF. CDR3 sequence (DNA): TGTGCCAGCAGTGAAACAGGGAACTATAATTCACCCCTCCACTTT.

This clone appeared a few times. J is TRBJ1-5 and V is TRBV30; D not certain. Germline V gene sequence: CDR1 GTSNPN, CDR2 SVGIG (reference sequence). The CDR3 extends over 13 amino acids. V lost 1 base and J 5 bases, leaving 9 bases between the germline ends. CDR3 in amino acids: CAWSGFLDQPQHF. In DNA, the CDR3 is TGTGCCTGGAGTGGTTTCTTAGATCAGCCCCAGCATTTT.

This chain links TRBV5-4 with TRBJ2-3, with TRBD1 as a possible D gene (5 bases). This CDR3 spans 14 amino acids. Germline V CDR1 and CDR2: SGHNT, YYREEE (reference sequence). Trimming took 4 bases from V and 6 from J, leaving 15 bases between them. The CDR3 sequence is CASSADTWRDTQYF. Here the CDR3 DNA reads TGTGCCAGCAGCGCGGACACTTGGCGGGATACGCAGTATTTT.

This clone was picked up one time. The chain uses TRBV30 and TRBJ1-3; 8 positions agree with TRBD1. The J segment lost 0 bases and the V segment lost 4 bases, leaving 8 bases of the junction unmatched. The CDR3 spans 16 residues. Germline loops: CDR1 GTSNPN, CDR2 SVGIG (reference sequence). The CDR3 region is CAWTPGTGGSGNTIYF. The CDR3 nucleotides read TGTGCCTGGACCCCGGGGACAGGTGGCTCTGGAAACACCATATATTTT.

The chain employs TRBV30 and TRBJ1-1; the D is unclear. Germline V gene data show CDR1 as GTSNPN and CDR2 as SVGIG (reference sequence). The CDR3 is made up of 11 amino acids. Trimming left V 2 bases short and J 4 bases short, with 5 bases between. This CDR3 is CAWSWGTEAFF. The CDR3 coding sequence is TGTGCCTGGAGTTGGGGCACTGAAGCTTTCTTT.

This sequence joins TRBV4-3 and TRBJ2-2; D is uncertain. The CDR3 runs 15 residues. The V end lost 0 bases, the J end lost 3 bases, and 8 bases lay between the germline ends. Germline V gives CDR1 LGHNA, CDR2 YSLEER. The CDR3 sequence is CASSQDLVDTGELFF. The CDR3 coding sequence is TGCGCCAGCAGCCAAGACCTAGTTGACACCGGGGAGCTGTTTTTT.

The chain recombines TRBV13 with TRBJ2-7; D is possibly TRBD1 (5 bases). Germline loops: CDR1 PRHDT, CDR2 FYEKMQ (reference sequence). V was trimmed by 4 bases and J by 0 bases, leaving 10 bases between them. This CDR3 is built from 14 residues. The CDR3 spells CASSSRTSSYEQYF. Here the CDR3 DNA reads TGTGCCAGCAGCTCGCGGACAAGCTCCTACGAGCAGTACTTC.

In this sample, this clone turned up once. The CDR3 DNA reads as TGTGCCAGCAGCTTAGTTCCGGGCGCTGGCACTGAAGCTTTCTTT. It specifies CASSLVPGAGTEAFF. The J gene is TRBJ1-1, the V gene TRBV7-2; D is ambiguous. V was clipped by 1 base and J by 4 bases, with 13 bases between them. The germline CDR1 and CDR2 sequences are SGHTA and FQGNSA. The CDR3 runs to 15 residues.

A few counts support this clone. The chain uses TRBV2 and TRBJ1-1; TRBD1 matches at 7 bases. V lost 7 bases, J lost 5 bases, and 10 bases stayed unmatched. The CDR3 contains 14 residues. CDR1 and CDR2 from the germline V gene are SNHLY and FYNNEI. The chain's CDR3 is CASTMTGLATEAFF. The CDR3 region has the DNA TGTGCCAGCACCATGACAGGGTTGGCAACTGAAGCTTTCTTT.

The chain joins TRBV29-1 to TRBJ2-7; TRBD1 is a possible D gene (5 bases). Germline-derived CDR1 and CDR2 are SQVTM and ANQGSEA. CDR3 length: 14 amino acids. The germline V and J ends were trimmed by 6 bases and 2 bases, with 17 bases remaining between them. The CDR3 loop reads CSVAPGAGPYEQYF. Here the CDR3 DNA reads TGCAGCGTGGCCCCTGGGGCAGGGCCCTACGAGCAGTACTTC.